Presented here are 9 T cell receptor beta chains from one specimen sequenced in a study of identical twins. TCRdb processed the 5' RACE reads anew with MiXCR; each CDR3 protein has one entry. In the table there are about 570,000 distinct CDR3 sequences, approximately 10% of which are singletons. A further study also used this sample, focusing on yellow fever vaccine responses in identical twins.

Source material: PBMCs. The receptors stem from a woman between 18 and 30 years old in good health.

This chain joins TRBV7-9 and TRBJ2-3; D is perhaps TRBD2 (6 bases). The CDR3 covers 12 residues. Trimming removed 3 bases at V and 8 bases at J, with 9 bases between. Germline values: CDR1 SEHNR, CDR2 FQNEAQ (reference sequence). CDR3 sequence: CASSLGTATQYF. CDR3 DNA sequence: TGTGCCAGCAGCTTGGGGACTGCTACGCAGTATTTT.

This clonotype occurred a few times. The chain combines TRBV12-3 or TRBV12-4 with TRBJ1-1, with 7 nucleotides matching TRBD1. V lost 4 bases, J lost 9 bases, and 11 bases stayed unmatched. The CDR3 totals 14 residues. CDR3 DNA: TGTGCCAGCAGTTGGGGACAGCCCGGCAGTCAAGCTTTCTTT. Translating it yields CASSWGQPGSQAFF.

This clonotype was detected ten times or more. The chain uses TRBV2 and TRBJ1-1; 9 bases fit TRBD1. This CDR3 has 15 residues. With V trimmed by 4 bases and J by 0 bases, 3 bases remained unmatched. In germline, CDR1 is SNHLY, CDR2 FYNNEI. Here the CDR3 DNA reads TGTGCCAGCAGTGCCGGGACAGGGATGAACACTGAAGCTTTCTTT. The encoded protein is CASSAGTGMNTEAFF. The whole variable domain, filled in from reference TRBV2 and TRBJ1-1, reads EPEVTQTPSHQVTQMGQEVILRCVPISNHLYFYWYRQILGQKVEFLVSFYNNEISEKSEIFDDQFSVERPDGSNFTLKIRSTKLEDSAMYFCASSAGTGMNTEAFFGQGTRLTVV.

The chain employs TRBV11-2 and TRBJ2-7; D unresolved. With 1 base removed from V and 0 bases from J, the gap between germline ends came to 13 bases. CDR3 length equals 16 residues. Germline assignment: CDR1 SGHAT and CDR2 FQNNGV. DNA for the CDR3: TGTGCCAGCAGCTTAGGTTCTCAGGCCCGCTCCTACGAGCAGTACTTC. Translated: CASSLGSQARSYEQYF.

This chain links TRBV9 with TRBJ2-2; 7 bases align to TRBD1. Germline assignment: CDR1 SGDLS and CDR2 YYNGEE. J lost 6 bases, V lost 4 bases, and 12 bases had no gene match. This CDR3 is built from 16 residues. The CDR3 DNA reads TGTGCCAGCAGCATCTCTTTAGGGGGCCTCGCCGGGGAGCTGTTTTTT. It is translated as CASSISLGGLAGELFF.

The V and J genes are TRBV20-1 and TRBJ2-1, with 10 positions matching TRBD2. CDR3 length: 16 amino acids. The J segment lost 0 bases and the V segment lost 3 bases, leaving 5 bases of the junction unmatched. Per the germline V gene, CDR1 is DFQATT and CDR2 is SNEGSKA (reference sequence). The CDR3 here is CSASSSGGISYNEQFF. The CDR3, as DNA: TGCAGTGCTAGCTCTAGCGGGGGTATCTCCTACAATGAGCAGTTCTTC.

The chain carries TRBV4-1 and TRBJ1-1; D remains unclear. Germline CDR1 MGHRA, CDR2 YSYEKL. The CDR3 is made up of 21 amino acids. V gave up 4 bases and J gave up 0 bases, with 30 bases separating them. The CDR3 region is CASSPNYISLTEADLNTEAFF. For the CDR3, the DNA is TGCGCCAGCAGCCCTAATTACATATCCCTGACGGAGGCCGATTTGAACACTGAAGCTTTCTTT.

The chain combines TRBV12-3 or TRBV12-4 with TRBJ2-5; 9 bases are shared with TRBD1. The CDR3 extends over 15 amino acids. J was trimmed by 5 bases and V by 4 bases; bases with no gene match: 8. The CDR3 loop reads CASSSWTGEMETQYF. The CDR3 bases are TGTGCCAGCAGTTCCTGGACAGGGGAGATGGAGACCCAGTACTTC.

This clonotype was detected ten times or more. The J gene is TRBJ1-1, the V gene TRBV20-1, with a tentative D call TRBD1 (5 bases). V was shortened by 6 bases and J by 0 bases, with 11 bases between the two germline ends. Germline V gives CDR1 DFQATT, CDR2 SNEGSKA (reference sequence). There are 13 residues in the CDR3. CDR3 sequence (DNA): TGCAGTGCCTCGGGACCGTTGAACACTGAAGCTTTCTTT. Its translation is CSASGPLNTEAFF.